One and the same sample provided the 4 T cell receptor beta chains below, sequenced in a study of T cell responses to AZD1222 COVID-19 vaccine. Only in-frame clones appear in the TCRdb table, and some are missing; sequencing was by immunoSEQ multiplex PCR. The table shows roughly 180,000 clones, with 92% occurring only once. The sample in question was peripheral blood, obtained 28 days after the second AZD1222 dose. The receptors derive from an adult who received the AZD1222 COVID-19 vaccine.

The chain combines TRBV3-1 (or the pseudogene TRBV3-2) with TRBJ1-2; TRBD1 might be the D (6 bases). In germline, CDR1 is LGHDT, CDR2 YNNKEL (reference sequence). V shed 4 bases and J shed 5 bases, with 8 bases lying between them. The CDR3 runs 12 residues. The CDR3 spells CASSPGQYGYTF. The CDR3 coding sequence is TGTGCCAGCAGCCCAGGACAGTATGGCTACACCTTC.

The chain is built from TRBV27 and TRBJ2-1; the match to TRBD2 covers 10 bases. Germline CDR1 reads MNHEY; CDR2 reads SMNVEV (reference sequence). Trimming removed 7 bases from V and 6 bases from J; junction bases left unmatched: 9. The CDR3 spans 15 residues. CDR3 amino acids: CASTPSGGAFNEQFF. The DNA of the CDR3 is TGTGCCAGCACCCCTAGCGGGGGTGCCTTCAATGAGCAGTTCTTC.

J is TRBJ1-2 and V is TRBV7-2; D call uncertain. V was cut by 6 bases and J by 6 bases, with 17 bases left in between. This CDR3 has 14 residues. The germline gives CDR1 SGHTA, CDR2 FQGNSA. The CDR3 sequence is CASRLDHLGNGYTF. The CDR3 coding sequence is TGTGCCAGCAGACTTGACCACCTCGGGAATGGCTACACCTTC.

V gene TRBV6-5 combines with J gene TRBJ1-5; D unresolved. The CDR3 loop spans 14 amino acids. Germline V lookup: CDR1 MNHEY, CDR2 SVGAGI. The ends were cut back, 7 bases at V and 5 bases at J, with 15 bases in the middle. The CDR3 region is CASTLHPGDQPQHF. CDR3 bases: TGTGCCAGCACCCTGCACCCTGGAGATCAGCCCCAGCATTTT.